This TCR beta chain was identified in a study of molecular identifiers for immune sequencing clone quantification. From the PCR reads, TCRdb called clonotypes with MiXCR, one entry per CDR3 protein. The table records some 70,000 distinct CDR3 sequences, around a sixth of them present only once. The length of the CDR3 is 13 residues. V was trimmed by 2 bases and J by 3 bases, leaving 8 bases between them. The germline CDR1 and CDR2 sequences are SGHTA and FQGTGA. Sequencing libraries of naive CD8 cells derived from roughly 18,000 to 920,000 sorted cells with 10%, 30% or 50% RNA. This chain links TRBV7-3 with TRBJ2-7; D is uncertain. The receptor was isolated from a human donor in good health. Some libraries in this study had Jurkat cell RNA spiked in. Sequenced material: naive CD8+ T cells from blood, with Jurkat cell RNA spiked in. Documented subset: FACS-sorted CD8+CD4-CCR7+CD45RA+ naive T cells. CDR3 residues: CASSLSPGYEQYF. DNA of the CDR3: TGTGCCAGCAGCTTATCCCCTGGCTACGAGCAGTACTTC.